This TCR beta chain was identified in a study of blood T cell repertoires in COVID-19. Study context: From T cells, B-cell-depleted T cells, or PBMCs came the material, which was cDNA or gDNA.

V dropped 3 bases and J dropped 3; count of bases not matched to a gene: 4. The germline V gene has CDR1 LNHNV and CDR2 YYDKDF (reference sequence). The CDR3 loop spans 15 amino acids. Original processing notes: Amplified reference gene primers provided the basis for estimating nucleated cell counts. Clones were sequenced by immunoSEQ multiplex PCR, and TCRdb holds only the in-frame ones, with some missing. Clonal size and the V and J genes are those of that table, whereas D and trimming came from the DNA. Among more than 300,000 clones listed, 75% to 90% were seen once. Those enrolled in Seattle joined during active infection and were followed longitudinally afterward.

Sequenced: peripheral blood. The TCR originated in a woman in her forties or fifties with COVID-19, enrolled during active disease. The J gene is TRBJ2-7, the V gene TRBV15; TRBD1 aligns across 11 bases. The CDR3 DNA reads as TGTGCCACCAGCAGGCGGACAGGGGGCTTCTACGAGCAGTACTTC. Amino acid sequence: CATSRRTGGFYEQYF.